These 5 T cell receptor beta chains originate from one sample sequenced in a study of blood T cells in healthy people across ages. Primed by a sample-barcoded 5' primer and a J-beta primer mix, a second PCR proceeded for roughly 7 to 12 cycles. TCRdb fed the 5' RACE reads into MiXCR, producing one record per CDR3 protein. This table has around 1.5 million distinct CDR3 sequences, approximately 63% appearing once. Sequencing was done on a sample of blood. The receptors stem from a young man in good health.

This rearrangement joins TRBV6-6 to TRBJ2-1, with 10 bases matching TRBD2. V shed 6 bases, J shed 5 bases, and the junction held 4 bases outside the gene matches. The germline gives CDR1 MNHNY, CDR2 SVGAGI (reference sequence). The CDR3 spans 14 residues. CDR3 sequence: CASRRTSGHNEQFF. The DNA of the CDR3 is TGTGCCAGCAGAAGGACTAGCGGCCACAATGAGCAGTTCTTC.

This chain joins TRBV4-1 and TRBJ2-2, with 7 bases lining up with TRBD1. Trimming took 3 bases from V and 0 from J; bases not matched to a gene: 4. This CDR3 is built from 16 residues. The germline gives CDR1 MGHRA, CDR2 YSYEKL. The CDR3 loop is CASSQAGTANTGELFF. DNA of the CDR3: TGCGCCAGCAGCCAGGCAGGGACAGCGAACACCGGGGAGCTGTTTTTT.

As concerns this clonotype: Germline is not matched at one junction end, which may reflect a read error. The chain joins TRBV20-1 to TRBJ2-7; 12 bases line up with TRBD2. CDR1 and CDR2 (germline): DFQATT, SNEGSKA (reference sequence). CDR3 length: 15 residues. The CDR3 DNA follows: TGCAGTACTAGAGATTCACTAGCGGGGGGTCCCGAGCAGTACTTC. This translates into CSTRDSLAGGPEQYF.

This chain uses TRBV12-5 with TRBJ1-1; D possibly corresponds to TRBD1 (6 bases). This CDR3 spans 14 amino acids. CDR1 is LGHNT, CDR2 FRNRAP, per germline. Trimming cost V 7 bases and J 0 bases, with 12 bases left between them. The DNA for the CDR3 is TGTGCTAGTGCTCCGGGGGGCTTGAACACTGAAGCTTTCTTT. This encodes CASAPGGLNTEAFF.

The chain uses TRBV28 and TRBJ2-3, with TRBD2 matching 8 bases. V lost 8 bases to trimming and J lost 2 bases; unmatched junction nucleotides: 9. The germline V gene has CDR1 MDHEN and CDR2 SYDVKM. This CDR3 has 15 residues. The CDR3 bases are TGTGCCAGCGAAGGCGGGAGGACCTTCACAGATACGCAGTATTTT. Protein sequence: CASEGGRTFTDTQYF. Complete variable domain (other parts from reference TRBV28 and TRBJ2-3): DVKVTQSSRYLVKRTGEKVFLECVQDMDHENMFWYRQDPGLGLRLIYFSYDVKMKEKGDIPEGYSVSREKKERFSLILESASTNQTSMYLCASEGGRTFTDTQYFGPGTRLTVL.